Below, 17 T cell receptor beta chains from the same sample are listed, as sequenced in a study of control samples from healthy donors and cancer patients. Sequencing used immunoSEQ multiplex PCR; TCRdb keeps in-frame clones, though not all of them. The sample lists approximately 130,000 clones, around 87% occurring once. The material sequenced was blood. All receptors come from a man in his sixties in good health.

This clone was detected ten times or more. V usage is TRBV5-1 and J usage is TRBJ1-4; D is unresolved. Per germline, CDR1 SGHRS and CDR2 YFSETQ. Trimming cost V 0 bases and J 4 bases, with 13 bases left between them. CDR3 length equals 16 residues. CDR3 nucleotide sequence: TGCGCCAGCAGCTTGGCAGGTTTGGCAGTTAATGAAAAACTGTTTTTT. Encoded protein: CASSLAGLAVNEKLFF.

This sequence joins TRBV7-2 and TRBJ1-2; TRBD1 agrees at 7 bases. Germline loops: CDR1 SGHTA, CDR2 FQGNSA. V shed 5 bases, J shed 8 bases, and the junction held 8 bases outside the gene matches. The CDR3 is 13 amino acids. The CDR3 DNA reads TGTGCCAGCAGCAAAGACAGGGACTTCGGCTACACCTTC. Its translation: CASSKDRDFGYTF.

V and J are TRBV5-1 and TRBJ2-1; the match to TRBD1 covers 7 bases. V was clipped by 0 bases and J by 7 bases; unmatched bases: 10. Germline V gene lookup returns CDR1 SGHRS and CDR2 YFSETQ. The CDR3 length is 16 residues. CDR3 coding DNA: TGCGCCAGCAGCTTGGCCTCAGGGGGTTTTGGGAATGAGCAGTTCTTC. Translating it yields CASSLASGGFGNEQFF. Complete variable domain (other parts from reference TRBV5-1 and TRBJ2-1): KAGVTQTPRYLIKTRGQQVTLSCSPISGHRSVSWYQQTPGQGLQFLFEYFSETQRNKGNFPGRFSGRQFSNSRSEMNVSTLELGDSALYLCASSLASGGFGNEQFFGPGTRLTVL.

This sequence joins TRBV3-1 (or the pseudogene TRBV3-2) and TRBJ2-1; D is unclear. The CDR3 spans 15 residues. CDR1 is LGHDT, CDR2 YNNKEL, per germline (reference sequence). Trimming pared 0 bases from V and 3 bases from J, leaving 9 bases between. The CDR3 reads CASSQDLEIYNEQFF. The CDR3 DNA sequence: TGTGCCAGCAGCCAAGACCTGGAAATCTACAATGAGCAGTTCTTC.

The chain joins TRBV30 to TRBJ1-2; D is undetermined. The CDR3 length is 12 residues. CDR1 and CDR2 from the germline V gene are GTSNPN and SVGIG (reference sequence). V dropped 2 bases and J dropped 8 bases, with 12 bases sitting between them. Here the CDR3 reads CAWSLGPDGYTF. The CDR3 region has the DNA TGTGCCTGGAGTTTAGGTCCGGACGGCTACACCTTC.

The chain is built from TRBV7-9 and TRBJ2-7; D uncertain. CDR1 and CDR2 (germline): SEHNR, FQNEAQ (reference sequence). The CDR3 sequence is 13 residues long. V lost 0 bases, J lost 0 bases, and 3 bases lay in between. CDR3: CASSLAGSYEQYF. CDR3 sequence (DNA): TGTGCCAGCAGCTTAGCGGGCTCCTACGAGCAGTACTTC.

CDR3 sequence: CASSNRRKSTEAFF. In nucleotides, the CDR3 is TGTGCCAGCAGCAACAGACGGAAGAGCACTGAAGCTTTCTTT. J is TRBJ1-1 and V is TRBV5-8; the D is unclear. The CDR3 is made up of 14 amino acids. Trimming took off 4 bases at V and 4 bases at J, with 14 bases between the two ends. Germline CDR1 reads SGHTS; CDR2 reads YDEGEE.

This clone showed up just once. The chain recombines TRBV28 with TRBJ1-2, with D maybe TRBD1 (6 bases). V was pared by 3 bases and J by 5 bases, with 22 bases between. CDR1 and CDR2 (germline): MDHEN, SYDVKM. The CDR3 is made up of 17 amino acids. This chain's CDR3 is CASSLPEITGWRYGYTF. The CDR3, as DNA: TGTGCCAGCAGTTTGCCCGAGATCACAGGGTGGAGGTATGGCTACACCTTC.

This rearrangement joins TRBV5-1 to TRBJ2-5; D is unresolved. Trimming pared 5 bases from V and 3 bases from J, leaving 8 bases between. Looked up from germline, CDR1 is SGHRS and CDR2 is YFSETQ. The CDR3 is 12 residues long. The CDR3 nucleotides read TGCGCCAGCAGTTGGTCAGAAGAGACCCAGTACTTC. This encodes CASSWSEETQYF. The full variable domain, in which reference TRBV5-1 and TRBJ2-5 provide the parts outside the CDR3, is KAGVTQTPRYLIKTRGQQVTLSCSPISGHRSVSWYQQTPGQGLQFLFEYFSETQRNKGNFPGRFSGRQFSNSRSEMNVSTLELGDSALYLCASSWSEETQYFGPGTRLLVL.

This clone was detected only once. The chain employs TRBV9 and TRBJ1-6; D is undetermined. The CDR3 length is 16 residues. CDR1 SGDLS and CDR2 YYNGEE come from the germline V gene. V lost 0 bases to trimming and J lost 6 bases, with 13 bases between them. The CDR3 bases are TGTGCCAGCAGCGTAGGACGGACGGGCCCTAATTCACCCCTCCACTTT. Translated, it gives CASSVGRTGPNSPLHF. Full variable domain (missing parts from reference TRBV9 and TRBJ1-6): DSGVTQTPKHLITATGQRVTLRCSPRSGDLSVYWYQQSLDQGLQFLIQYYNGEERAKGNILERFSAQQFPDLHSELNLSSLELGDSALYFCASSVGRTGPNSPLHFGNGTRLTVT.

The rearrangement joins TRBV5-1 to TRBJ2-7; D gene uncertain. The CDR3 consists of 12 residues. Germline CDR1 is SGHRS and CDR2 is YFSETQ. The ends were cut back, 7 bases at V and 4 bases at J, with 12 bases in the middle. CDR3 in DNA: TGCGCCAGCTTCCTTTACCAATACGAGCAGTACTTC. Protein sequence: CASFLYQYEQYF. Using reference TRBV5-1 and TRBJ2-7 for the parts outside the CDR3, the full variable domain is KAGVTQTPRYLIKTRGQQVTLSCSPISGHRSVSWYQQTPGQGLQFLFEYFSETQRNKGNFPGRFSGRQFSNSRSEMNVSTLELGDSALYLCASFLYQYEQYFGPGTRLTVT.

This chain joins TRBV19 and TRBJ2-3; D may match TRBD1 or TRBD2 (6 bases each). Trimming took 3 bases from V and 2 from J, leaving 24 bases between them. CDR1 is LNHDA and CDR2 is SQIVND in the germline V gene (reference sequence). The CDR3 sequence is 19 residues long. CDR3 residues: CASSIAAGASRGPTDTQYF. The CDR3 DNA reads TGTGCCAGTAGTATTGCGGCAGGGGCCTCACGGGGGCCCACAGATACGCAGTATTTT.

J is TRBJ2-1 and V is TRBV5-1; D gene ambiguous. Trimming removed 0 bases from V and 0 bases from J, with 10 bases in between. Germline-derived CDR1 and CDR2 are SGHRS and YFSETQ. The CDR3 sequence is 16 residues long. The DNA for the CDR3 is TGCGCCAGCAGCTTGGAGGGTAGCACCTCCTACAATGAGCAGTTCTTC. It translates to CASSLEGSTSYNEQFF.

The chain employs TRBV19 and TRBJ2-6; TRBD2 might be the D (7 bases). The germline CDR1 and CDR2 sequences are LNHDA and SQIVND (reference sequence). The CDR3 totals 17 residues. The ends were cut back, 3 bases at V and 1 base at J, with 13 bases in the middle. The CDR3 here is CASSIGGPYSGANVLTF. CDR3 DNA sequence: TGTGCCAGTAGTATCGGGGGGCCTTATTCTGGGGCCAACGTCCTGACTTTC.

The CDR3 sequence is CASSYSSSGVGNTIYF. In nucleotides, the CDR3 is TGTGCCAGCAGTTACTCGAGTTCCGGGGTTGGAAACACCATATATTTT. The V gene is TRBV6-5, the J gene TRBJ1-3; no firm D call. Trimming stripped 0 bases from V and 3 bases from J, with 12 bases between. Germline loops: CDR1 MNHEY, CDR2 SVGAGI. The CDR3 spans 16 residues.

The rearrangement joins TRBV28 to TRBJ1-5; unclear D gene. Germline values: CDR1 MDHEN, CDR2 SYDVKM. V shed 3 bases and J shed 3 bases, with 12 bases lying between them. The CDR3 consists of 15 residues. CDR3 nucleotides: TGTGCCAGCAGTTTTTTCCGTATATTCAATCAGCCCCAGCATTTT. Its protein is CASSFFRIFNQPQHF.

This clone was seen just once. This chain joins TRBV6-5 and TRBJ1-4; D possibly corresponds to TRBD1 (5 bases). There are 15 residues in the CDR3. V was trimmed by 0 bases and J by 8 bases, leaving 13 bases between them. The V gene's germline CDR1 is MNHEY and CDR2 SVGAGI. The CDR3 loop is CASSYSSGAWEKLFF. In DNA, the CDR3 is TGTGCCAGCAGTTACTCGAGTGGGGCTTGGGAAAAACTGTTTTTT.